A selection of T cell receptor beta chains follows, all from one sample in a study of blood T cells in healthy people across ages. TCRdb called the 5' RACE reads again in MiXCR, with one record for every CDR3 protein. This table has over 600,000 distinct CDR3 sequences, around a fifth appearing once. Sequenced input: blood. Receptors originate from a man aged 65 to 79 in good health. Both conserved end residues are part of each CDR3. The D gene is left open where the match is weak. The size entry is marked missing in some rows and otherwise reads once, few, many or a size class.

cdr3_nt | cdr3_aa | d_call | j_call | clone_size | v_call | cdr3_length
TGTGCCAGCAGTTTAGAAGGGACAGTGAACACTGAAGCTTTCTTT | CASSLEGTVNTEAFF | TRBD1 | TRBJ1-1 | - | TRBV12-3/TRBV12-4 | 15
TGTGTCAGCAGCCTAGGCGGGAGGGCCGATGAGACCCAGTACTTC | CVSSLGGRADETQYF | TRBD2 | TRBJ2-5 | once | TRBV7-2 | 15
TGTGCCAGCAGTTCGGACAGGGGTGTTGTGAGGGCCCAGTACTTC | CASSSDRGVVRAQYF | TRBD1 | TRBJ2-5 | few | TRBV28 | 15
TGCAGTGCTAGGCAGAAAGAGATCCAGTACTTC | CSARQKEIQYF | - | TRBJ2-5 | few | TRBV20-1 | 11
TGTGCCAGCAGTTACGGGAGACAGGGGAGTCAGCCCCAGCATTTT | CASSYGRQGSQPQHF | TRBD1 | TRBJ1-5 | - | TRBV6-2/TRBV6-3 | 15
TGCGCCAGCAGGCGAAAGACAGGGGACGGCGCAGATACGCAGTATTTT | CASRRKTGDGADTQYF | TRBD1 | TRBJ2-3 | - | TRBV5-1 | 16
TGCGCCAGCATGAGGGAGGGCAGCTCCTACAATGAGCAGTTCTTC | CASMREGSSYNEQFF | TRBD2 | TRBJ2-1 | - | TRBV5-1 | 15
TGTGCCTGGAGCTTGGGAAACTACCAAGAGACCCAGTACTTC | CAWSLGNYQETQYF | - | TRBJ2-5 | few | TRBV30 | 14
TGTGCCAGCAGCTTATCGGGGTTCTCTGGAAACACCATATATTTT | CASSLSGFSGNTIYF | - | TRBJ1-3 | - | TRBV11-2 | 15
TGTGCCATCAGTCCCAGGGGGCAAGAGACCCAGTACTTC | CAISPRGQETQYF | TRBD1 | TRBJ2-5 | - | TRBV10-3 | 13
TGTGCCAGCAGTTGGAGGGGGAACTACGAGCAGTACTTC | CASSWRGNYEQYF | - | TRBJ2-7 | - | TRBV6-2/TRBV6-3 | 13
TGTGCCAGCAGCCAAAGAGTCGGACAGGGGGCCTGGGGGAAGGATTATGGCTACACCTTC | CASSQRVGQGAWGKDYGYTF | TRBD1 | TRBJ1-2 | - | TRBV3-1 | 20
TGTGCCAGCAGCTCGGGACAGCAGAACACTGAAGCTTTCTTT | CASSSGQQNTEAFF | TRBD1 | TRBJ1-1 | many | TRBV7-2 | 14
TGTGCCAGCTCACCACCGGGGGGGACCCAGGATACGCAGTATTTT | CASSPPGGTQDTQYF | TRBD2 | TRBJ2-3 | - | TRBV18 | 15
TGCAGTGCTGCAATGCTAGGTCCCACAGATACGCAGTATTTT | CSAAMLGPTDTQYF | - | TRBJ2-3 | few | TRBV20-1 | 14
TGTGCCAGCAGTTTTGGTCGGCCGATAGTGTTTTTT | CASSFGRPIVFF | - | TRBJ1-4 | many | TRBV28 | 12
TGTGCCAGCAGTGACGACAGGGAGACCTCTGGGGCCAACGTCCTGACTTTC | CASSDDRETSGANVLTF | TRBD1 | TRBJ2-6 | few | TRBV9 | 17